One and the same sample provided the 23 T cell receptor beta chains below, sequenced in a study of technical replicates of blood from several donors. The data were produced by immunoSEQ multiplex PCR, yet TCRdb's version contains in-frame clones alone and is incomplete. The table lists some 71,000 clones, approximately 96% of them singletons. The sequenced sample consisted of T cells isolated from PBMCs. These receptors all come from a human donor in good health.

V usage is TRBV6-5 and J usage is TRBJ2-1, with TRBD2 matching 11 bases. The CDR3 extends over 15 amino acids. The germline V gene encodes CDR1 MNHEY and CDR2 SVGAGI. V lost 6 bases, J lost 13 bases, and 14 bases stayed unmatched. The CDR3: CASSSLSGLAASQFF. The CDR3 nucleotides are TGTGCCAGCAGCAGCCTTTCGGGACTAGCGGCTTCACAGTTCTTC.

The chain combines TRBV28 with TRBJ2-3, with no clear D. Germline V CDR1 and CDR2: MDHEN, SYDVKM. This CDR3 is 13 amino acids long. V shed 5 bases and J shed 2 bases, with 8 bases lying between them. The DNA for the CDR3 is TGTGCCAGCAGTCGGGTATCCACAGATACGCAGTATTTT. As protein: CASSRVSTDTQYF.

This chain connects TRBV6-6 to TRBJ2-7, with D maybe TRBD2 (5 bases). Per the germline V gene, CDR1 is MNHNY and CDR2 is SVGAGI (reference sequence). The CDR3 is made up of 12 amino acids. V gave up 6 bases and J gave up 2 bases, with 8 bases separating them. CDR3 in DNA: TGTGCCAGCAGGACCGGGACCTACGAGCAGTACTTC. This translates into CASRTGTYEQYF.

The J gene is TRBJ1-1, the V gene TRBV6-4; 9 bases agree with TRBD1. This CDR3 has 14 residues. Germline loops: CDR1 MRHNA, CDR2 SNTAGT. The V segment lost 5 bases and the J segment 8 bases; nucleotides outside the gene matches: 9. The CDR3 spells CASSRRDRVKEAFF. The CDR3 DNA is TGTGCCAGCAGTCGCCGGGACAGGGTCAAGGAAGCTTTCTTT.

The chain carries TRBV7-3 and TRBJ2-3; D is perhaps TRBD1 (5 bases). Germline CDR1 SGHTA, CDR2 FQGTGA. There are 16 residues in the CDR3. Trimming stripped 2 bases from V and 1 base from J, with 13 bases between. The CDR3 sequence: CASSLVGRVGTDTQYF. The CDR3 DNA sequence: TGTGCCAGCAGCTTAGTCGGCAGGGTGGGCACAGATACGCAGTATTTT.

The chain joins TRBV5-1 to TRBJ2-7; D is possibly TRBD1 (5 bases). Germline V gene data show CDR1 as SGHRS and CDR2 as YFSETQ. This CDR3 comprises 13 residues. The ends were cut back, 8 bases at V and 4 bases at J, with 16 bases in the middle. CDR3: CASVQGIGYEQYF. CDR3 bases: TGCGCCAGTGTCCAGGGAATTGGATACGAGCAGTACTTC.

The genes are TRBV4-2 and TRBJ2-3; 13 bases align to TRBD2. The germline gives CDR1 LGHNA, CDR2 YNFKEQ. The CDR3 consists of 16 residues. Losses at the gene ends were 4 bases for V and 5 bases for J; bases not matched to a gene: 6. The CDR3 loop reads CASSRRLAGGEDTQYF. The CDR3 region has the DNA TGTGCCAGCAGCCGAAGACTAGCGGGAGGTGAAGATACGCAGTATTTT.

The CDR3 here is CASGTDIVRWQYF. CDR3 DNA: TGTGCTAGTGGTACGGACATCGTACGATGGCAGTACTTC. This chain joins TRBV12-5 and TRBJ2-7; D perhaps matches TRBD1 (5 bases). The V and J ends lost 5 bases and 9 bases respectively, with 17 bases between them. Germline V gives CDR1 LGHNT, CDR2 FRNRAP. CDR3 length: 13 amino acids. Complete variable domain (other parts from reference TRBV12-5 and TRBJ2-7): DARVTQTPRHKVTEMGQEVTMRCQPILGHNTVFWYRQTMMQGLELLAYFRNRAPLDDSGMPKDRFSAEMPDATLATLKIQPSEPRDSAVYFCASGTDIVRWQYFGPGTRLTVT.

This chain connects TRBV27 to TRBJ2-7; 7 bases match TRBD1. CDR1 is MNHEY, CDR2 SMNVEV, per germline (reference sequence). The ends lost 10 bases at V and 2 bases at J; junction bases unmatched: 11. The CDR3 totals 14 residues. Written as DNA, the CDR3 is TGTGCCACAAGAGGCGGACAGGCTACCTACGAGCAGTACTTC. Amino acid sequence: CATRGGQATYEQYF.

This clone has a handful of counts. The chain carries TRBV19 and TRBJ2-1; D perhaps matches TRBD1 (7 bases). This CDR3 comprises 17 residues. Trimming took 6 bases from V and 6 from J, leaving 24 bases between them. CDR1 is LNHDA, CDR2 SQIVND, per germline (reference sequence). The CDR3 sequence: CASREGAGSNLRNEQFF. CDR3 nucleotide sequence: TGTGCCAGTAGGGAGGGGGCGGGTTCTAACCTTCGCAATGAGCAGTTCTTC.

The chain uses TRBV18 and TRBJ2-1; TRBD1 matches at 7 bases. Germline CDR1 reads KGHSH; CDR2 reads LQKENI. This CDR3 comprises 15 residues. V shed 3 bases, J shed 9 bases, and the junction held 11 bases outside the gene matches. The CDR3 DNA reads TGTGCCAGCTCACCGGGACAGACGCTCCTGGGTGAGCAGTTCTTC. Its translation: CASSPGQTLLGEQFF.

This rearrangement joins TRBV18 to TRBJ2-3; 9 bases match TRBD2. CDR3 length: 14 amino acids. Germline assignment: CDR1 KGHSH and CDR2 LQKENI. The V segment lost 4 bases and the J segment 1 base; nucleotides outside the gene matches: 0. CDR3 residues: CASSLAGGTDTQYF. In nucleotides, the CDR3 is TGTGCCAGCTCACTAGCGGGGGGCACAGATACGCAGTATTTT.

This clone was observed a single time. The chain is built from TRBV4-2 and TRBJ2-1; tentative D call: TRBD1 (5 bases). Germline CDR1 is LGHNA and CDR2 is YNFKEQ. V was cut by 1 base and J by 8 bases, with 9 bases left in between. CDR3 length equals 13 residues. This chain's CDR3 is CASSQALQDEQFF. The CDR3 DNA reads as TGTGCCAGCAGCCAAGCTTTACAGGATGAGCAGTTCTTC.

This sequence joins TRBV6-5 and TRBJ2-2, with 8 bases identical to TRBD1. The germline V gene has CDR1 MNHEY and CDR2 SVGAGI. The CDR3 length is 15 residues. The V segment lost 2 bases and the J segment 6 bases; nucleotides outside the gene matches: 5. The CDR3 reads CASSYQKQGAGELFF. The CDR3 DNA is TGTGCCAGCAGTTACCAAAAACAGGGGGCCGGGGAGCTGTTTTTT.

This rearrangement joins TRBV2 to TRBJ1-1; no clear D. Germline CDR1 is SNHLY and CDR2 is FYNNEI. The CDR3 is 13 residues long. Deletions cut 3 bases from V and 4 bases from J, with 9 bases between. CDR3 nucleotides: TGTGCCAGCAGTGAGCACGTCGGCACTGAAGCTTTCTTT. It is translated as CASSEHVGTEAFF. Full variable domain (remainder filled in from reference TRBV2 and TRBJ1-1): EPEVTQTPSHQVTQMGQEVILRCVPISNHLYFYWYRQILGQKVEFLVSFYNNEISEKSEIFDDQFSVERPDGSNFTLKIRSTKLEDSAMYFCASSEHVGTEAFFGQGTRLTVV.

The rearrangement uses TRBV28 and TRBJ1-5; D unresolved. CDR1 MDHEN and CDR2 SYDVKM come from the germline V gene. Trimming took off 3 bases at V and 4 bases at J, with 10 bases between the two ends. This CDR3 has 14 amino acids. CDR3 sequence: CASSFGWENQPQHF. The CDR3 DNA sequence: TGTGCCAGCAGTTTCGGGTGGGAGAATCAGCCCCAGCATTTT.

CDR3 coding DNA: TGTGCCAGCAGCGTAGACAGCCAAGAGACCCAGTACTTC. The encoded protein is CASSVDSQETQYF. The V gene is TRBV9, the J gene TRBJ2-5; no reliable D call. The CDR3 length is 13 residues. Germline V gene lookup returns CDR1 SGDLS and CDR2 YYNGEE. Trimming removed 0 bases from V and 1 base from J, with 4 bases in between.

The chain recombines TRBV28 with TRBJ2-2; 7 positions match TRBD1. Trimming at V came to 6 bases and at J to 2 bases, leaving 9 bases not matched to a gene. Germline CDR1 reads MDHEN; CDR2 reads SYDVKM. CDR3 length equals 16 residues. In nucleotides, the CDR3 is TGTGCCAGCAGGGGAGACAGGGTCTCAAACACCGGGGAGCTGTTTTTT. It translates to CASRGDRVSNTGELFF.

This chain joins TRBV4-2 and TRBJ1-1, with D possibly being TRBD1 (6 bases). Germline-derived CDR1 and CDR2 are LGHNA and YNFKEQ. V was clipped by 0 bases and J by 4 bases, with 15 bases between them. The CDR3 length is 16 residues. Here the CDR3 DNA reads TGTGCCAGCAGCCAAGATTGGCAGGGGTGGAGCACTGAAGCTTTCTTT. It specifies CASSQDWQGWSTEAFF.

The V call is TRBV19, the J call TRBJ2-7; 8 bases are shared with TRBD2. The CDR3 totals 19 residues. V shed 3 bases, J shed 5 bases, and the junction held 21 bases outside the gene matches. Germline V lookup: CDR1 LNHDA, CDR2 SQIVND (reference sequence). The CDR3 sequence: CASSISPLLSSGSWHEQYF. Here the CDR3 DNA reads TGTGCCAGTAGTATTTCGCCCCTTTTATCCAGCGGGAGTTGGCACGAGCAGTACTTC.

The V gene is TRBV5-1, the J gene TRBJ1-2; D gene uncertain. The CDR3 runs 13 residues. V was cut by 2 bases and J by 3 bases, with 8 bases left in between. In germline, CDR1 is SGHRS, CDR2 YFSETQ. The CDR3 nucleotides read TGCGCCAGCAGCTTAGAGGTTTACTATGGCTACACCTTC. Its translation: CASSLEVYYGYTF.

The rearrangement joins TRBV7-2 to TRBJ2-1; no clear D. The CDR3 loop spans 12 amino acids. Germline assignment: CDR1 SGHTA and CDR2 FQGNSA. The V end lost 5 bases, the J end lost 6 bases, and 8 bases lay between the germline ends. CDR3 nucleotides: TGTGCCAGCAGCCCAGACTTCAATGAGCAGTTCTTC. Translated: CASSPDFNEQFF.

V is TRBV10-3 and J is TRBJ2-5; weak D call: TRBD2 (5 bases). V dropped 6 bases and J dropped 4 bases, with 15 bases sitting between them. The germline gives CDR1 ENHRY, CDR2 SYGVKD. The CDR3 contains 14 residues. The CDR3 sequence: CAISRPTSRETQYF. The DNA of the CDR3 is TGTGCCATCAGCCGCCCTACTAGTAGAGAGACCCAGTACTTC.